A selection of T cell receptor beta chains follows, all from one sample in a study of control samples from healthy donors and cancer patients. The assay was immunoSEQ multiplex PCR, and TCRdb's table has in-frame clones only and misses some. The profile shows around 180,000 clones, almost 90% of them singletons. Material for sequencing was blood. The receptors derive from a woman in her thirties in good health. CDR3s include the opening cysteine and the closing phenylalanine or tryptophan. The D gene is left open where the match is weak. Clone size is shown for a subset of rows, as once, few, many or a class of expanded clone.

J | D | V | size | DNA | CDR3
TRBJ1-2 | - | TRBV5-4 | - | TGTGCCAGCAGCTTGGGTGGGGGTGGCTACACCTTC | CASSLGGGGYTF
TRBJ2-1 | - | TRBV3-1/TRBV3-2 | - | TGTGCCAGCAGCCTTTTAGGGTGGGAGCAGTTCTTC | CASSLLGWEQFF
TRBJ2-3 | - | TRBV7-9 | - | TGTGCCAGCAGCTTACCGGGACTTTCAGATACGCAGTATTTT | CASSLPGLSDTQYF
TRBJ1-1 | - | TRBV18 | once | TGTGCCAGCTCACCACCGAGCGGGGGTGCGGGCACTGAAGCTTTCTTT | CASSPPSGGAGTEAFF
TRBJ1-3 | TRBD1 | TRBV27 | - | TGTGCCAGCAGTTTGAAGGGACAGGGGAACGCTGGAAACACCATATATTTT | CASSLKGQGNAGNTIYF
TRBJ2-7 | TRBD2 | TRBV4-1 | - | TGCGCCAGCAGCCTCCAGCGGGAGTCCTACGAGCAGTACTTC | CASSLQRESYEQYF
TRBJ2-1 | - | TRBV5-1 | - | TGCGCCAGCAGCTTGTCTCTAGAAAGTAATGAGCAGTTCTTC | CASSLSLESNEQFF
TRBJ1-6 | - | TRBV6-6 | - | TGTGCCAGCAGAAACCCGGGACACTATAATTCACCCCTCCACTTT | CASRNPGHYNSPLHF
TRBJ1-1 | - | TRBV6-6 | - | TGTGCCAGCATCTCAGGGACCTTAGGGAACACTGAAGCTTTCTTT | CASISGTLGNTEAFF
TRBJ1-2 | - | TRBV19 | - | TGTGCCAGTAGTATGGGCCGCGGAAATGGCTACACCTTC | CASSMGRGNGYTF
TRBJ2-2 | TRBD1 | TRBV3-1/TRBV3-2 | - | TGTGCCAGCAGCCACCCCACAGGGGGCAACGGGGAGCTGTTTTTT | CASSHPTGGNGELFF
TRBJ1-3 | - | TRBV7-2 | - | TGTGCCAGCAGCTTACAGGGAAACACCATATATTTT | CASSLQGNTIYF
TRBJ1-1 | - | TRBV12-3/TRBV12-4 | few | TGTGCCAGCAGAGCCTTATACGAAGCTTTCTTT | CASRALYEAFF